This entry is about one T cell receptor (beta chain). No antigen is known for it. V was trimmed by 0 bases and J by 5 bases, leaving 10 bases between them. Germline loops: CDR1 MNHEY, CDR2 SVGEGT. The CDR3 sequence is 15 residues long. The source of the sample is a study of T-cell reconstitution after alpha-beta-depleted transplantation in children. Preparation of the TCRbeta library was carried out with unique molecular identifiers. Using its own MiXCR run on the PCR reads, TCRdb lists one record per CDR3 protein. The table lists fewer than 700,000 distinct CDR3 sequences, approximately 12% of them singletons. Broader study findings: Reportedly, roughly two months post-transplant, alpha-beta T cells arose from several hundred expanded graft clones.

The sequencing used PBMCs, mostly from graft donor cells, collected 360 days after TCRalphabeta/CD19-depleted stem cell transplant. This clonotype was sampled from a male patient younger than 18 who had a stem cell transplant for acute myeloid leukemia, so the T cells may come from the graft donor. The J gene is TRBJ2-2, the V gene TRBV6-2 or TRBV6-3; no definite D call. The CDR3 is CASSYSFRGTGELFF. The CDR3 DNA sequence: TGTGCCAGCAGTTACTCTTTTAGAGGAACCGGGGAGCTGTTTTTT.